This T cell receptor (beta chain) was sequenced during a study of regulatory T cells in long-lasting Graves disease. The authors built TCR beta libraries using iRepertoire HTBI primers and Arm-PCR of CDR3 regions. TCRdb re-analysed the multiplex PCR reads in MiXCR, keeping a single row per CDR3 protein. The table has over 200,000 distinct CDR3 sequences, around 16% seen once; the top ten hold over 20%. CDR3 size: 12 residues. Germline lookup yields CDR1 LGHDT and CDR2 YNNKEL (reference sequence). V was clipped by 10 bases and J by 4 bases, with 13 bases between them. A remark on this clonotype: A much larger clone differs from this one at a single base, so this may be a read error.

Described time point: newly diagnosed GD, antithyroid drugs for less than 3 months. The TCR library used RNA extracted from PBMCs. This sample comprised peripheral blood mononuclear cells (PBMCs), obtained at new diagnosis, from a patient treated with antithyroid drugs. The sequence came from a female donor with Graves disease. The J gene is TRBJ1-2, the V gene TRBV3-1; D remains ambiguous. CDR3 nucleotide sequence: TGTGCCATATATAACGAACGCTATGGCTACACCTTC. As protein: CAIYNERYGYTF. The full variable domain, rest sourced from reference TRBV3-1 and TRBJ1-2, is DTAVSQTPKYLVTQMGNDKSIKCEQNLGHDTMYWYKQDSKKFLKIMFSYNNKELIINETVPNRFSPKSPDKAHLNLHINSLELGDSAVYFCAIYNERYGYTFGSGTRLTVV.